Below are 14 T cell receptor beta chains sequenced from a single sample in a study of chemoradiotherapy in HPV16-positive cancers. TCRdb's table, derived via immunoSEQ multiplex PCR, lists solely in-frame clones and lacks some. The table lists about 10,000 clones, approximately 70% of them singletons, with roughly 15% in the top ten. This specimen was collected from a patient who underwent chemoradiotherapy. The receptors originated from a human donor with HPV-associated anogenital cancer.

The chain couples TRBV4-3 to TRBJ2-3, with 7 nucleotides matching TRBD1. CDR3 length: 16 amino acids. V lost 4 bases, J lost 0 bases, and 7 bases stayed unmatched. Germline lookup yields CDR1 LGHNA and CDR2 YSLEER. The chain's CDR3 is CASSPSRGISTDTQYF. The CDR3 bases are TGCGCCAGCAGCCCCAGCAGGGGGATAAGCACAGATACGCAGTATTTT.

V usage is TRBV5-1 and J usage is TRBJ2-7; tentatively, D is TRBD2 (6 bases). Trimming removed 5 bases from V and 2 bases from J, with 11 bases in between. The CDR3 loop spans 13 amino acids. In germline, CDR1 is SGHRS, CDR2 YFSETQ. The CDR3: CASSPRRAYEQYF. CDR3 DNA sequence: TGCGCCAGCAGTCCGCGGAGGGCCTACGAGCAGTACTTC.

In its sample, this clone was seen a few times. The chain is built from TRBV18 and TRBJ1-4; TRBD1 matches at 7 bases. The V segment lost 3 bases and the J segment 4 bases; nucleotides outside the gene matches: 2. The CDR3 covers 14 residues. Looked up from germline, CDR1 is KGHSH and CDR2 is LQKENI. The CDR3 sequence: CASSPGQDNEKLFF. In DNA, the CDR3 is TGTGCCAGCTCACCCGGACAGGATAATGAAAAACTGTTTTTT. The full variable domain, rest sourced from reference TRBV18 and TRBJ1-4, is NAGVMQNPRHLVRRRGQEARLRCSPMKGHSHVYWYRQLPEEGLKFMVYLQKENIIDESGMPKERFSAEFPKEGPSILRIQQVVRGDSAAYFCASSPGQDNEKLFFGSGTQLSVL.

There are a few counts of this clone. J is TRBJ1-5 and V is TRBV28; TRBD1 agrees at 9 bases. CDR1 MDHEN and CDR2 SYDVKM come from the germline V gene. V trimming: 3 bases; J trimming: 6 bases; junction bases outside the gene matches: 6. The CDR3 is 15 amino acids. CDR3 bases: TGTGCCAGCAGTTTCGGGACAGGGAAGATTCAGCCCCAGCATTTT. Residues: CASSFGTGKIQPQHF.

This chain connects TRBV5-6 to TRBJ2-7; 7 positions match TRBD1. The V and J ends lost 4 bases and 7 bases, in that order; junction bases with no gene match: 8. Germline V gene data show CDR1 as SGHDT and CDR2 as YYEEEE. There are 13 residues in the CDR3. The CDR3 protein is CASSPRARGEQYF. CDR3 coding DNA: TGTGCCAGCAGCCCGAGGGCCAGGGGGGAGCAGTACTTC. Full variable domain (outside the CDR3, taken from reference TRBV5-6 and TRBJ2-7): DAGVTQSPTHLIKTRGQQVTLRCSPKSGHDTVSWYQQALGQGPQFIFQYYEEEERQRGNFPDRFSGHQFPNYSSELNVNALLLGDSALYLCASSPRARGEQYFGPGTRLTVT.

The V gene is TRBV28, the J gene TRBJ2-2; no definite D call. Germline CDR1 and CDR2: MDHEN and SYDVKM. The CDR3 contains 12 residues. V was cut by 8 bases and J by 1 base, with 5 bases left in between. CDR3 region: CASSENTGELFF. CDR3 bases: TGTGCCAGCTCCGAGAACACCGGGGAGCTGTTTTTT. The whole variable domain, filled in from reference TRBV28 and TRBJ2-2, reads DVKVTQSSRYLVKRTGEKVFLECVQDMDHENMFWYRQDPGLGLRLIYFSYDVKMKEKGDIPEGYSVSREKKERFSLILESASTNQTSMYLCASSENTGELFFGEGSRLTVL.

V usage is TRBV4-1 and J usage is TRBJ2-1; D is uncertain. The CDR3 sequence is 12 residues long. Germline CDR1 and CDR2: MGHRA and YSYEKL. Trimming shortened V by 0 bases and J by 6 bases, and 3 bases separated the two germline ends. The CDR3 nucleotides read TGCGCCAGCAGCCAAGATCTCAATGAGCAGTTCTTC. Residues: CASSQDLNEQFF.

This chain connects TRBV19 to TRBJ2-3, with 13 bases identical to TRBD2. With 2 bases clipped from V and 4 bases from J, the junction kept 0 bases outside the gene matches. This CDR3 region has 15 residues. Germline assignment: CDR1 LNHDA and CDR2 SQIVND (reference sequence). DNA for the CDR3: TGTGCCAGTAGTATAACTAGCGGGGGGGCAGATACGCAGTATTTT. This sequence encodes CASSITSGGADTQYF.

The CDR3 loop is CASSPSMGYYEQYF. The DNA for the CDR3 is TGCGCCAGCAGCCCCTCGATGGGGTACTACGAGCAGTACTTC. This chain links TRBV4-1 with TRBJ2-7; D unresolved. There are 14 residues in the CDR3. Trimming stripped 4 bases from V and 3 bases from J, with 13 bases between. The germline gives CDR1 MGHRA, CDR2 YSYEKL.

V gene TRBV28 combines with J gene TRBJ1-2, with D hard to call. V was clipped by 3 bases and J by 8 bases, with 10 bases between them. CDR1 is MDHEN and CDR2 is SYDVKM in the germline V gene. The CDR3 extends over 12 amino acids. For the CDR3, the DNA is TGTGCCAGCAGTTTTCCGAGTGCGGGCTACACCTTC. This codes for CASSFPSAGYTF.

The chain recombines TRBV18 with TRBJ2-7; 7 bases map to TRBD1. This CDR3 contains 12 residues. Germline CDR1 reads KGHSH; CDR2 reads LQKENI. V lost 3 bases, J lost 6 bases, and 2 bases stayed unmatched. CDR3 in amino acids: CASSPTGTEQYF. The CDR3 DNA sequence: TGTGCCAGCTCACCGACAGGGACCGAGCAGTACTTC.

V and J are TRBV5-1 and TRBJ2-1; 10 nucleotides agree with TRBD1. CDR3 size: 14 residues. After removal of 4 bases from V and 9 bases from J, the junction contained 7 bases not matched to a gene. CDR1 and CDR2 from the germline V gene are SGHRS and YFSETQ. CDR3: CASSMRQGAGEQFF. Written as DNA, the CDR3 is TGCGCCAGCAGCATGAGACAGGGGGCAGGTGAGCAGTTCTTC.

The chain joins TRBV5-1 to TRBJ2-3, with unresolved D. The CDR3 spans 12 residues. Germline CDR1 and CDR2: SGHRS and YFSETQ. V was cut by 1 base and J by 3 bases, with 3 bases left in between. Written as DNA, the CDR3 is TGCGCCAGCAGCTTGACGACAGATACGCAGTATTTT. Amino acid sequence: CASSLTTDTQYF.

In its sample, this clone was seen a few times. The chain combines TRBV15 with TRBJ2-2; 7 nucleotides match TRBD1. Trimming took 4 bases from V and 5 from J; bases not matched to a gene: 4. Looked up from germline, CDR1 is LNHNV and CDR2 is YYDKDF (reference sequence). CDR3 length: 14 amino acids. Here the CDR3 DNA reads TGTGCCACCAGCATAGGGACAGCTACCGGGGAGCTGTTTTTT. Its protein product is CATSIGTATGELFF.